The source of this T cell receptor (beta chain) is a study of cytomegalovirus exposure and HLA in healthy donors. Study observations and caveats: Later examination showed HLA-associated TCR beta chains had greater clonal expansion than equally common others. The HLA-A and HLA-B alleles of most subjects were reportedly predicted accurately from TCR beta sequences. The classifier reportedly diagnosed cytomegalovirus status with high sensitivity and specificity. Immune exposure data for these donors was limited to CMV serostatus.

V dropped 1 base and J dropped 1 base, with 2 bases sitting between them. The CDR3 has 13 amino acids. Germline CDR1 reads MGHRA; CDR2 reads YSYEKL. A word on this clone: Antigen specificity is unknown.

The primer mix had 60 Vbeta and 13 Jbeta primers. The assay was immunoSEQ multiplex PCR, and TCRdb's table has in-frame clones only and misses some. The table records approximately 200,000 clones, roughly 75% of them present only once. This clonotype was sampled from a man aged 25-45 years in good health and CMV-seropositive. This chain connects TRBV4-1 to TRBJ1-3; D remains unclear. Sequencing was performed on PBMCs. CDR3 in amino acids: CASSQASGNTIYF. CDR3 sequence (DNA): TGCGCCAGCAGCCAAGCGTCTGGAAACACCATATATTTT.